This T cell receptor (beta chain) was profiled in a study of neoadjuvant anti-PD-1 for oral cavity cancer. The table came from immunoSEQ multiplex PCR; TCRdb's copy has only in-frame clones and leaves some out. The sample records some 66,000 clones, 65% to 85% being singletons. With 0 bases removed from V and 7 bases from J, the gap between germline ends came to 17 bases. Germline CDR1 is SGDLS and CDR2 is YYNGEE. The CDR3 is 15 residues long. The V gene is TRBV9, the J gene TRBJ2-7; either TRBD1 or TRBD2 may supply D (5 bases each). This TCR was sampled from a person between 40 and 80 years old with oral cavity squamous cell carcinoma. This specimen consisted of PBMCs, obtained before nivolumab (anti-PD-1) treatment. The CDR3 coding sequence is TGTGCCAGCAGCGTAGCCGAGGGGTATAGAGAAGAGCAGTACTTC. Its translation is CASSVAEGYREEQYF.